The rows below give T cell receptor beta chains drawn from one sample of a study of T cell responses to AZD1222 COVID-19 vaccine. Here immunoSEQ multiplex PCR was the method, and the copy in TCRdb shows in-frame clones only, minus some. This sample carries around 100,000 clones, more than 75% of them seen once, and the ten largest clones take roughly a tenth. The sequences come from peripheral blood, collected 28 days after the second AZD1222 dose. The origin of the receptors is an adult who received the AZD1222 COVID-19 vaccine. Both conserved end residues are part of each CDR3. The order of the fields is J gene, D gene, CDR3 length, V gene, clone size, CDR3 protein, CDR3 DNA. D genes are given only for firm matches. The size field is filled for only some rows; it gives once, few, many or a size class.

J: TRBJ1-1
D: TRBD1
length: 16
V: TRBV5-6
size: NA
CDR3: CASSVTGTGKNTEAFF
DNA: TGTGCCAGCAGCGTAACCGGGACAGGGAAAAACACTGAAGCTTTCTTT

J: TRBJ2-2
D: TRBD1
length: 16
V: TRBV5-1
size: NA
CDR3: CASSPDRGLNTGELFF
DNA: TGCGCCAGCAGTCCGGACAGGGGGCTGAACACCGGGGAGCTGTTTTTT

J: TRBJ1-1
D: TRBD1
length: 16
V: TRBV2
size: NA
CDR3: CASSEDRGRVSTEAFF
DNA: TGTGCCAGCAGTGAAGACAGGGGGCGCGTGAGCACTGAAGCTTTCTTT

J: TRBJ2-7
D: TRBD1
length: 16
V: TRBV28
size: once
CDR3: CASSPTGGRVSYEQYF
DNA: TGTGCCAGCAGTCCCACAGGGGGCCGAGTTTCCTACGAGCAGTACTTC

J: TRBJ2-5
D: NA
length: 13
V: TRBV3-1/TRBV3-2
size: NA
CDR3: CASSQGAVGTQYF
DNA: TGTGCCAGCAGCCAAGGAGCGGTCGGGACCCAGTACTTC

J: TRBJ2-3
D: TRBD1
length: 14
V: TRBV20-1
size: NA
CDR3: CSASSDRGTDTQYF
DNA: TGCAGTGCTAGTTCGGACAGGGGAACAGATACGCAGTATTTT

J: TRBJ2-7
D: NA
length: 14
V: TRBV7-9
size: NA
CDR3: CASSLGQSSYEQYF
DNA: TGTGCCAGCAGCTTAGGCCAGAGCTCCTACGAGCAGTACTTC

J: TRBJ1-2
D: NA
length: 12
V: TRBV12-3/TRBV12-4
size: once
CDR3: CASSPGGVGYTF
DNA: TGTGCCAGCAGCCCTGGGGGGGTGGGCTACACCTTC

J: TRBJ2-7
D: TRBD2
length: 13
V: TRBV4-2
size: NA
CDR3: CASSQDPSGEQYF
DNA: TGTGCCAGCAGCCAAGACCCTAGCGGCGAGCAGTACTTC

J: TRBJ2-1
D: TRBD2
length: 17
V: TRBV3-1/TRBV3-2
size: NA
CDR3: CASSHPEAGGSYNEQFF
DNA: TGTGCCAGCAGCCATCCTGAAGCGGGGGGGTCTTACAATGAGCAGTTCTTC

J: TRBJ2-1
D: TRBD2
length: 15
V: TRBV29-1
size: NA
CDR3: CSEYETSGTYNEQFF
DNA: TGCAGCGAGTATGAGACTAGCGGAACCTACAATGAGCAGTTCTTC

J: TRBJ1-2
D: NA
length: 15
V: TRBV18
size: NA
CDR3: CASSELQSQMVGYTF
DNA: TGTGCCAGCTCCGAACTACAGAGCCAGATGGTCGGCTACACCTTC

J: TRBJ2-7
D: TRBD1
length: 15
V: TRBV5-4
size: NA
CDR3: CASKSHGQGRDEQYF
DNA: TGTGCCAGCAAATCGCACGGACAGGGTAGGGACGAGCAGTACTTC

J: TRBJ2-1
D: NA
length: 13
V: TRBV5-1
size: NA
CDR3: CASSMDSHNEQFF
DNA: TGCGCCAGCAGCATGGACAGTCACAATGAGCAGTTCTTC

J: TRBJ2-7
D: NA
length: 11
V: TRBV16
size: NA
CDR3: CASSPRGEQYF
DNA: TGTGCCAGCAGCCCTCGGGGCGAGCAGTACTTC

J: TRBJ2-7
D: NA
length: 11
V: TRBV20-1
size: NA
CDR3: CSATWWGEQYF
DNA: TGCAGTGCAACCTGGTGGGGCGAGCAGTACTTC

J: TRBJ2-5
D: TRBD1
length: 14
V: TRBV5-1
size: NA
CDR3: CASSWGTVQETQYF
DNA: TGCGCCAGCAGCTGGGGGACAGTCCAAGAGACCCAGTACTTC

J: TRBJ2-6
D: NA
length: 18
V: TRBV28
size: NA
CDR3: CASSFNRGTVSGANVLTF
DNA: TGTGCCAGCAGTTTTAACCGCGGGACAGTCTCTGGGGCCAACGTCCTGACTTTC

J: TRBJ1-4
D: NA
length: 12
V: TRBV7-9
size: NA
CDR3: CASSSAYEKLFF
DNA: TGTGCCAGCAGCTCCGCTTATGAAAAACTGTTTTTT

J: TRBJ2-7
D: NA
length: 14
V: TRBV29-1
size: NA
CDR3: CSASRGDGAREQYF
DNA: TGCAGCGCGTCGCGAGGGGACGGTGCCCGCGAGCAGTACTTC

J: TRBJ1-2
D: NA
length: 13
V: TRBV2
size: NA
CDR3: CASRPTGLFGYTF
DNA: TGTGCCAGCAGGCCGACAGGCCTATTCGGCTACACCTTC

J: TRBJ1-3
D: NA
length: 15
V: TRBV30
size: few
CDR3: CAWSKDRLSGNTIYF
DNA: TGTGCCTGGAGTAAGGACCGACTCTCTGGAAACACCATATATTTT

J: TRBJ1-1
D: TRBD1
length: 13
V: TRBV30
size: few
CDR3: CAWFLGGSTEAFF
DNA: TGTGCCTGGTTTCTAGGGGGCTCTACTGAAGCTTTCTTT

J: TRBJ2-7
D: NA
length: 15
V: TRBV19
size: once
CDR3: CASSPAWGGSYEQYF
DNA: TGTGCCAGTAGTCCGGCGTGGGGCGGTTCCTACGAGCAGTACTTC

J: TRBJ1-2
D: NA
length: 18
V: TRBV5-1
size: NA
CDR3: CASSLGQGLPTPNYGYTF
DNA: TGCGCCAGCAGCTTGGGTCAGGGGCTACCGACTCCCAACTATGGCTACACCTTC

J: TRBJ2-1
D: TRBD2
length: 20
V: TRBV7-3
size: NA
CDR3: CASSLRGLAGQFGSYNEQFF
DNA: TGTGCCAGCAGCTTAAGGGGACTAGCGGGACAATTCGGGTCCTACAATGAGCAGTTCTTC

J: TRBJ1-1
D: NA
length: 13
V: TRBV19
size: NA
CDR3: CASSNLRGTEAFF
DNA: TGTGCCAGTAGTAACCTCAGAGGAACTGAAGCTTTCTTT

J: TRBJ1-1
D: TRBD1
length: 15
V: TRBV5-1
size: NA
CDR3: CASSLDRGTNTEAFF
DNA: TGCGCCAGCAGCTTGGACAGGGGTACTAACACTGAAGCTTTCTTT

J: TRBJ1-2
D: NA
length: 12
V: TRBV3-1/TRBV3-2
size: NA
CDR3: CASSRQNYGYTF
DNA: TGTGCCAGCAGCCGACAGAACTATGGCTACACCTTC

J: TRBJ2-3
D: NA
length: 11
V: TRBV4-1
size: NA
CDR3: CASRFLDTQYF
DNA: TGCGCCAGCAGATTTTTAGATACGCAGTATTTT

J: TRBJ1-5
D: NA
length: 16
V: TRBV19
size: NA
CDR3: CASSPDGWGARQPQHF
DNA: TGTGCCAGTAGTCCGGACGGCTGGGGGGCAAGGCAGCCCCAGCATTTT

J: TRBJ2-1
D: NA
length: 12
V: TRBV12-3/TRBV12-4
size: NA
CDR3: CASSIASNEQFF
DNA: TGTGCCAGCAGTATAGCGTCAAATGAGCAGTTCTTC

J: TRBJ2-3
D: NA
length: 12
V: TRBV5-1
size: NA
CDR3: CASSLTVDTQYF
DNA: TGCGCCAGCAGCTTAACAGTTGATACGCAGTATTTT

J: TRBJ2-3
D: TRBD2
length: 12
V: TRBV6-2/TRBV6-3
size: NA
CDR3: CASSGRTDTQYF
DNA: TGTGCCAGCAGCGGGAGGACAGATACGCAGTATTTT

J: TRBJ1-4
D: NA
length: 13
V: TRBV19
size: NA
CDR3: CASMTPVLEKLFF
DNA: TGTGCCAGCATGACCCCGGTACTAGAAAAACTGTTTTTT

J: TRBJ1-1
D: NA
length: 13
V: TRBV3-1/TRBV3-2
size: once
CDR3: CASSPSGNTEAFF
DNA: TGTGCCAGCAGCCCCTCAGGGAACACTGAAGCTTTCTTT

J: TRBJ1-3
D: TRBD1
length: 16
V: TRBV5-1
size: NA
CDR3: CASSFTGVLAGNTIYF
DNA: TGCGCCAGCAGCTTCACAGGGGTGCTAGCTGGAAACACCATATATTTT

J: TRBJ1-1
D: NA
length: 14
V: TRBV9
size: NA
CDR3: CASSVAGLNTEAFF
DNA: TGTGCCAGCAGCGTGGCGGGTCTGAACACTGAAGCTTTCTTT

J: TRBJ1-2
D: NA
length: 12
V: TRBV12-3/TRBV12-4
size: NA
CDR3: CASSGGNYGYTF
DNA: TGTGCCAGCTCCGGCGGTAACTATGGCTACACCTTC

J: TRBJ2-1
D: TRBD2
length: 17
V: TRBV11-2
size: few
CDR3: CASSPRLAGGPNNEQFF
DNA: TGTGCCAGCAGCCCCCGCCTAGCGGGAGGGCCGAACAATGAGCAGTTCTTC

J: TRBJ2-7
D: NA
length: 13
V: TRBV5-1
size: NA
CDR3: CASSSELRGEQYF
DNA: TGCGCCAGCAGCTCCGAGTTAAGGGGAGAGCAGTACTTC

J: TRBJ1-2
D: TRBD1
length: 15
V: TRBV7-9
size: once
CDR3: CASSQGEGVDYGYTF
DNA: TGTGCCAGCAGCCAGGGGGAGGGCGTCGACTATGGCTACACCTTC

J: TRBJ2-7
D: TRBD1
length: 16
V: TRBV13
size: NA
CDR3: CASSRKPGGSPYEQYF
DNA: TGTGCCAGCAGCCGAAAACCAGGGGGATCCCCCTACGAGCAGTACTTC

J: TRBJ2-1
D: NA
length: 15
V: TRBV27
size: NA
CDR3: CASSPGTGGYNEQFF
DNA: TGTGCCAGCAGTCCCGGGACTGGGGGTTACAATGAGCAGTTCTTC

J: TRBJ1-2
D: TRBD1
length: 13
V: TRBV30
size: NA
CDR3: CAWIGGTGYGYTF
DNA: TGTGCCTGGATAGGGGGGACAGGGTATGGCTACACCTTC

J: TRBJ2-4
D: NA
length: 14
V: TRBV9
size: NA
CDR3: CASSPWTGANIQYF
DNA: TGTGCCAGCAGCCCGTGGACGGGGGCAAACATTCAGTACTTC

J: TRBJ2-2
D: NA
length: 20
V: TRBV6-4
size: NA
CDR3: CASSDPSIGWEPANTGELFF
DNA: TGTGCCAGCAGTGACCCAAGTATAGGCTGGGAACCCGCGAACACCGGGGAGCTGTTTTTT

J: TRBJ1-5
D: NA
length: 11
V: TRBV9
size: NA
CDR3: CASSVDQPQHF
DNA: TGTGCCAGCAGCGTAGATCAGCCCCAGCATTTT

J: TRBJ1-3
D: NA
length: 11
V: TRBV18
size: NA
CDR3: CASSLGNTIYF
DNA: TGTGCCAGCTCCCTGGGCAACACCATATATTTT

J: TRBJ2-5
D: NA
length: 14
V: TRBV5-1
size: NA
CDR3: CASSLQGPEETQYF
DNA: TGCGCCAGCAGCTTGCAGGGGCCTGAAGAGACCCAGTACTTC

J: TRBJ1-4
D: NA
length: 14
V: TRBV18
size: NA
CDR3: CASSPYRDDEKLFF
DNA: TGTGCCAGCTCACCCTACAGGGACGATGAAAAACTGTTTTTT

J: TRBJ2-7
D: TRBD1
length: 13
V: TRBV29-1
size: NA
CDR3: CSVADRVFYEQYF
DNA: TGCAGCGTTGCGGACAGGGTCTTCTACGAGCAGTACTTC

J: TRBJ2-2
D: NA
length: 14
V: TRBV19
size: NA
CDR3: CASSTQRTTGELFF
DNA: TGTGCCAGTAGTACCCAGCGGACCACCGGGGAGCTGTTTTTT

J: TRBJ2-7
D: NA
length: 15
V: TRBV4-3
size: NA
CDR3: CASSQDQGGTYEQYF
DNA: TGCGCCAGCAGCCAAGATCAGGGCGGAACCTACGAGCAGTACTTC

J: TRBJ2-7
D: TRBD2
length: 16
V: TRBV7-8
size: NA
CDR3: CASSSPGLAGAHEQYF
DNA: TGTGCCAGCAGCTCTCCGGGACTAGCGGGAGCACACGAGCAGTACTTC

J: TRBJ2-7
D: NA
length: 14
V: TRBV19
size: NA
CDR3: CASSIAAAPYEQYF
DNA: TGTGCCAGTAGTATAGCGGCAGCCCCCTACGAGCAGTACTTC

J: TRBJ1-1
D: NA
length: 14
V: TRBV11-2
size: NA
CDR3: CASSLEYRYTEAFF
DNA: TGTGCCAGCAGCTTAGAATACAGGTACACTGAAGCTTTCTTT

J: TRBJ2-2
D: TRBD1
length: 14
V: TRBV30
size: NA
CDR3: CAWAGQANTGELFF
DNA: TGTGCCTGGGCGGGACAGGCGAACACCGGGGAGCTGTTTTTT